These 14 T cell receptor beta chains originate from one sample sequenced in a study of Graves' ophthalmopathy and Graves' hyperthyroidism (dated by TCRdb to the late 2010s). Sequencing took place on an Illumina HiSeq 2000. For repertoire sequencing, TCR beta CDR3 regions were amplified from RNA transcripts. HTBI primers and the Qiagen OneStep RT-PCR kit were used in a first-round RT-PCR, which was followed by a second-round multiplex PCR, size selection and purification. In TCRdb, the public reads were trimmed at Q25 with fastp and aligned with MiXCR, with productive beta chains retained. Every distinct CDR3 protein forms one entry, paired with its most common genes and DNA. The sample yields about 620,000 distinct CDR3 sequences; roughly 20% were counted once. Jointly, the top ten make up around 7% of the sample. The material sequenced was peripheral blood. The receptors here all came from a woman aged 18-29 years with stable Graves' hyperthyroidism. Some clones in this sample may be carry-over from other donors' samples. Donor details come from another sample of the same person, matched by shared clones.

This clonotype was detected many times. The gene calls are TRBV20-1 and TRBJ1-1; TRBD1 might be the D (5 bases). CDR1 DFQATT and CDR2 SNEGSKA come from the germline V gene (reference sequence). The germline V and J ends were trimmed by 6 bases and 1 base, with 12 bases remaining between them. The CDR3 has 13 residues. CDR3 in DNA: TGCAGTGCCCTGGGACGGGAGAACACTGAAGCTTTCTTT. Protein sequence: CSALGRENTEAFF.

V is TRBV7-2 and J is TRBJ1-2; D gene uncertain. Trimming took 5 bases from V and 7 from J, leaving 11 bases between them. This CDR3 is 12 amino acids long. Looked up from germline, CDR1 is SGHTA and CDR2 is FQGNSA. CDR3 amino acids: CASSTLWSGYTF. The DNA of the CDR3 is TGTGCCAGCAGCACACTATGGAGTGGCTACACCTTC.

This clonotype was counted ten times or more. J is TRBJ2-7 and V is TRBV24-1; TRBD2 matches at 7 bases. The CDR3 consists of 15 residues. J was trimmed by 0 bases and V by 3 bases; bases with no gene match: 4. Germline V gene data show CDR1 as KGHDR and CDR2 as SFDVKD. The CDR3 DNA follows: TGTGCCACCAGTGATCGAGCGGGAAACTCCTACGAGCAGTACTTC. As protein: CATSDRAGNSYEQYF.

The sample holds many counts of this clonotype. The V gene is TRBV6-1, the J gene TRBJ1-6; D remains unclear. This CDR3 is built from 12 residues. The germline V and J ends were trimmed by 6 bases and 7 bases, with 7 bases remaining between them. Germline V lookup: CDR1 MNHNS, CDR2 SASEGT. CDR3 amino acids: CASREQNSPLHF. CDR3 nucleotides: TGTGCCAGCAGGGAACAGAATTCACCCCTCCACTTT.

This clonotype appeared many times. The CDR3 DNA reads TGTGCCAGCAGTTTATATGAGGGGACCCGAAACTATGGCTACACCTTC. Protein: CASSLYEGTRNYGYTF. This sequence joins TRBV28 and TRBJ1-2, with D possibly being TRBD1 (5 bases). V lost 1 base and J lost 2, with 14 bases in between. Germline V gene data show CDR1 as MDHEN and CDR2 as SYDVKM. The CDR3 extends over 16 amino acids.

This clonotype showed up many times. The chain recombines TRBV11-2 with TRBJ2-7, with 14 bases identical to TRBD2. The CDR3 runs 16 residues. From germline, CDR1 is SGHAT and CDR2 FQNNGV. The junction had 6 bases not matched to a gene; V was cut back by 1 base and J by 7 bases. CDR3 coding DNA: TGTGCCAGCAGCTTAGTTATGGGACTAGCGGGAGAAGAGCAGTACTTC. Translation: CASSLVMGLAGEEQYF.

This clonotype has at least ten counts. The gene calls are TRBV7-7 and TRBJ2-7; 7 nucleotides line up with TRBD1. Trimming took 3 bases from V and 5 from J; bases not matched to a gene: 4. Germline values: CDR1 SSHAT, CDR2 FNYEAQ (reference sequence). CDR3 length: 13 amino acids. This CDR3 is CASSLNRGHEQYF. The CDR3 region has the DNA TGTGCCAGCAGCTTGAACAGGGGCCACGAGCAGTACTTC.

This clonotype occurred many times. The chain combines TRBV27 with TRBJ2-7; perhaps TRBD2 as D (6 bases). CDR3 length: 14 amino acids. Deletions cut 5 bases from V and 3 bases from J, with 14 bases between. CDR1 and CDR2 (germline): MNHEY, SMNVEV (reference sequence). This chain's CDR3 is CASSKGTAIYEQYF. The DNA for the CDR3 is TGTGCCAGCAGTAAAGGGACTGCCATCTACGAGCAGTACTTC.

This clonotype was counted ten times or more. The chain recombines TRBV9 with TRBJ2-2; 11 bases are a match to TRBD1. V was pared by 4 bases and J by 2 bases, with 4 bases of the junction left unmatched. Germline V gene data show CDR1 as SGDLS and CDR2 as YYNGEE. The CDR3 covers 16 residues. This chain's CDR3 is CASSLGQGVNTGELFF. CDR3 coding DNA: TGTGCCAGCAGCTTGGGACAGGGGGTAAACACCGGGGAGCTGTTTTTT.

This clonotype was seen repeatedly, ten times or more. The chain is built from TRBV12-3 or TRBV12-4 and TRBJ2-7; 11 bases map to TRBD2. The CDR3 contains 17 residues. With V trimmed by 5 bases and J by 2 bases, 11 bases remained unmatched. The CDR3 loop is CASSRVASGGQAYEQYF. CDR3 nucleotides: TGTGCCAGCAGTCGGGTGGCTAGCGGGGGGCAAGCCTACGAGCAGTACTTC.

This clonotype was seen many times. The chain is built from TRBV29-1 and TRBJ1-1; TRBD1 agrees at 7 bases. The V gene end was trimmed by 7 bases and the J gene end by 11 bases; junction bases not matched to a gene: 13. This CDR3 region has 12 residues. Germline V gives CDR1 SQVTM, CDR2 ANQGSEA. CDR3 sequence: CSDLTGSPSAFF. The CDR3 DNA follows: TGCAGCGACCTGACAGGGTCCCCTTCGGCTTTCTTT.

This clonotype was observed many times. The chain couples TRBV12-3 or TRBV12-4 to TRBJ1-5; no firm D call. The V end lost 1 base, the J end lost 5 bases, and 15 bases lay between the germline ends. The CDR3 runs to 16 residues. The CDR3 region has the DNA TGTGCCAGCAGTTTAGTATCGACGAGGGTAGATCAGCCCCAGCATTTT. It is translated as CASSLVSTRVDQPQHF.

This clonotype has a count of ten or more. V is TRBV11-2 and J is TRBJ2-2, with 9 bases fitting TRBD1. The CDR3 covers 14 residues. Germline V gives CDR1 SGHAT, CDR2 FQNNGV. The V segment lost 5 bases and the J segment 3 bases; nucleotides outside the gene matches: 1. This CDR3 reads CASSRTGDTGELFF. CDR3 in DNA: TGTGCCAGCAGCCGGACAGGGGACACCGGGGAGCTGTTTTTT.

In this sample, this clonotype turned up once. The chain is built from TRBV14 and TRBJ1-6; 8 bases line up with TRBD1. CDR1 and CDR2 from the germline V gene are SGHDN and FVKESK. There are 16 residues in the CDR3. V lost 1 base and J lost 7; bases outside the gene matches: 6. CDR3 protein: CASSQGPGQGNSPLHF. For the CDR3, the DNA is TGTGCCAGCAGCCAAGGCCCCGGACAGGGAAATTCACCCCTCCACTTT.